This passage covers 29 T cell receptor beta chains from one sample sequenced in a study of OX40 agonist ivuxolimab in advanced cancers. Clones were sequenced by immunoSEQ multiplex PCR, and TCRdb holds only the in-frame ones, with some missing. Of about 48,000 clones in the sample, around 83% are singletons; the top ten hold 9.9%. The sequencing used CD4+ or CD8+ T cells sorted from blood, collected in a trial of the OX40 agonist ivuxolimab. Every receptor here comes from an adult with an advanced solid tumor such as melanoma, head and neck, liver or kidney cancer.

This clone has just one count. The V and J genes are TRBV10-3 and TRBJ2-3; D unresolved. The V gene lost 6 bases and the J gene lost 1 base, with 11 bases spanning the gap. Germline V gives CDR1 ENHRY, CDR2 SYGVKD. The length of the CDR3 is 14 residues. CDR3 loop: CAIRIGDGTDTQYF. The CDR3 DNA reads TGTGCCATCAGGATAGGAGACGGCACAGATACGCAGTATTTT.

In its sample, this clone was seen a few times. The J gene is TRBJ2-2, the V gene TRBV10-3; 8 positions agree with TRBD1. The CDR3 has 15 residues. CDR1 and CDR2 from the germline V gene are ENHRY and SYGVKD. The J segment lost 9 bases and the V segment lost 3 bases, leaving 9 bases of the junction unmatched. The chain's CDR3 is CAISDRTGIVRELFF. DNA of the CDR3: TGTGCCATCAGTGACCGGACAGGGATCGTTCGGGAGCTGTTTTTT.

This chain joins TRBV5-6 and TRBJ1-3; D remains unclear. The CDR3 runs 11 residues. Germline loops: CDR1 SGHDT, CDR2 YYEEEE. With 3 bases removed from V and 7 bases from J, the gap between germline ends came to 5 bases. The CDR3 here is CASSWGNTIYF. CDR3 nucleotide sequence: TGTGCCAGCAGCTGGGGTAACACCATATATTTT.

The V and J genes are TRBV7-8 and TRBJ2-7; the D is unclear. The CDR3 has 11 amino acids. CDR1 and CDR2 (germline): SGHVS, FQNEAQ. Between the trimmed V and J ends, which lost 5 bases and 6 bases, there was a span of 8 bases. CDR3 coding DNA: TGTGCCAGCAGCCCCCAGGTCGAGCAGTACTTC. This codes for CASSPQVEQYF.

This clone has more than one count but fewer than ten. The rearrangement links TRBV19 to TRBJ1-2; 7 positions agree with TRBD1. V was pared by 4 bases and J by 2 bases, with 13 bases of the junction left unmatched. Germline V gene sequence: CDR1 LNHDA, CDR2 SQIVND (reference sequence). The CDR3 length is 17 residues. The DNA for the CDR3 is TGTGCCAGTAGTACCAAATTAGACAGGGCTCCAAACTATGGCTACACCTTC. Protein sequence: CASSTKLDRAPNYGYTF.

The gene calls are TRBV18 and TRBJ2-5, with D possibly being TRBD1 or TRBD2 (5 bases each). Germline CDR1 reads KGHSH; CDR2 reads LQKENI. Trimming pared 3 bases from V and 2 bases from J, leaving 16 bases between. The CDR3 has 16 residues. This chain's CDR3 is CASSPFGGMVQETQYF. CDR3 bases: TGTGCCAGCTCACCCTTTGGGGGAATGGTGCAAGAGACCCAGTACTTC.

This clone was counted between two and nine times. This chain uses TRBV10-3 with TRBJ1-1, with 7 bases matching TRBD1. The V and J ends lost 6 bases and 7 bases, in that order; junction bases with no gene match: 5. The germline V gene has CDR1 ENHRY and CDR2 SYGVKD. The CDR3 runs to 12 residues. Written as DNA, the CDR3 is TGTGCCATCAGCTTCCAGGGGGGTGAAGCTTTCTTT. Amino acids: CAISFQGGEAFF.

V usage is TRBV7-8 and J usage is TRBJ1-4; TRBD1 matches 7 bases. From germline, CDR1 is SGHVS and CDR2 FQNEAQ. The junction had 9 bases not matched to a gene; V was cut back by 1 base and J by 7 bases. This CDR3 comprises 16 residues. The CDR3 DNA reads TGTGCCAGCAGCTTAGAAAGAAGGGGGCGCGGTGAAAAACTGTTTTTT. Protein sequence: CASSLERRGRGEKLFF.

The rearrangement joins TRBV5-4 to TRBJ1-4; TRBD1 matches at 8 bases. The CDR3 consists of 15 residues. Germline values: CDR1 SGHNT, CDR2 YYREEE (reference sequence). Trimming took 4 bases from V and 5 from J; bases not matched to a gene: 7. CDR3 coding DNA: TGTGCCAGCAGCAGGGGGGGACAGGAAAATGAAAAACTGTTTTTT. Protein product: CASSRGGQENEKLFF.

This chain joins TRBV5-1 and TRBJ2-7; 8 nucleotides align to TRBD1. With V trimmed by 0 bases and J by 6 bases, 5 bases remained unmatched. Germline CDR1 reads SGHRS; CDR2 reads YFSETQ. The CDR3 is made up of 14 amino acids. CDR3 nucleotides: TGCGCCAGCAGCTTGGAAACAGGGGGGAGCGAGCAGTACTTC. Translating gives CASSLETGGSEQYF.

CDR3 nucleotides: TGCGCCAGCAGCCTAAACACAGCTACGAACACTGAAGCTTTCTTT. Its protein is CASSLNTATNTEAFF. This sequence joins TRBV5-1 and TRBJ1-1; D gene unclear. Trimming cost V 4 bases and J 1 base, with 14 bases left between them. Looked up from germline, CDR1 is SGHRS and CDR2 is YFSETQ. The CDR3 spans 15 residues. Based on the CDR3 plus reference TRBV5-1 and TRBJ1-1, the full variable domain is KAGVTQTPRYLIKTRGQQVTLSCSPISGHRSVSWYQQTPGQGLQFLFEYFSETQRNKGNFPGRFSGRQFSNSRSEMNVSTLELGDSALYLCASSLNTATNTEAFFGQGTRLTVV.

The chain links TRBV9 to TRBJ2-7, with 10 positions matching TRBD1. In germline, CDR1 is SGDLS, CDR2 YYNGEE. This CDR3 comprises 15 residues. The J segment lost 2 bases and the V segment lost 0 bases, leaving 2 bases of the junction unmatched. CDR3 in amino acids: CASSVGTGGAYEQYF. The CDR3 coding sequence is TGTGCCAGCAGCGTAGGGACAGGGGGAGCCTACGAGCAGTACTTC.

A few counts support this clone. In DNA, the CDR3 is TGTGCCTGGAGTGCCGGCGCGAATAGCAATCAGCCCCAGCATTTT. Translation: CAWSAGANSNQPQHF. This chain connects TRBV30 to TRBJ1-5, with D unclear. This CDR3 spans 15 amino acids. Germline loops: CDR1 GTSNPN, CDR2 SVGIG (reference sequence). The V end lost 1 base, the J end lost 0 bases, and 10 bases lay between the germline ends.

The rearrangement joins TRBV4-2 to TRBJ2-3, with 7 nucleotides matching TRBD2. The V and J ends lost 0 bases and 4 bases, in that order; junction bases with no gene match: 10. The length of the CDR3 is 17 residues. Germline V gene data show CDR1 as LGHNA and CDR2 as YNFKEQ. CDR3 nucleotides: TGTGCCAGCAGCCAAGATCCGGGGCGGGAGCCCGCAGATACGCAGTATTTT. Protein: CASSQDPGREPADTQYF.

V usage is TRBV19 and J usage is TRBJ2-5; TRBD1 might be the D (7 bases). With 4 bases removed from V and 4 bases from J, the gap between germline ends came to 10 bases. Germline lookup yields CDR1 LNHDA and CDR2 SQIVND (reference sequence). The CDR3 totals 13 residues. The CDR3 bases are TGTGCCAGTAGTAATCAGGGGGGAGAGACCCAGTACTTC. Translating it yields CASSNQGGETQYF.

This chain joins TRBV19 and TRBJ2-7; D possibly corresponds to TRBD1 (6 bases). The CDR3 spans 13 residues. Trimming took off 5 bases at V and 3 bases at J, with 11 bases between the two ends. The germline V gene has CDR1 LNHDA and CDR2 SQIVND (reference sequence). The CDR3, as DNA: TGTGCCAGTAGTGGAAGCAGGGGCTACGAGCAGTACTTC. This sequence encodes CASSGSRGYEQYF.

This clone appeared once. The CDR3 DNA follows: TGTGCCAGCAGCTTGATTGCAGGGGGGAATTCACCCCTCCACTTT. This encodes CASSLIAGGNSPLHF. V is TRBV5-4 and J is TRBJ1-6, with 7 nucleotides matching TRBD1. The J segment lost 7 bases and the V segment lost 1 base, leaving 5 bases of the junction unmatched. The CDR3 consists of 15 residues. Per germline, CDR1 SGHNT and CDR2 YYREEE (reference sequence).

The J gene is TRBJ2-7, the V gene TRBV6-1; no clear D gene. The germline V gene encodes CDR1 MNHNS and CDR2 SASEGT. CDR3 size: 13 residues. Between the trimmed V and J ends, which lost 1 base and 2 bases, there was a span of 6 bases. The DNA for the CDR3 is TGTGCCAGCAGTGAAGTGGTGGCCTACGAGCAGTACTTC. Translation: CASSEVVAYEQYF.

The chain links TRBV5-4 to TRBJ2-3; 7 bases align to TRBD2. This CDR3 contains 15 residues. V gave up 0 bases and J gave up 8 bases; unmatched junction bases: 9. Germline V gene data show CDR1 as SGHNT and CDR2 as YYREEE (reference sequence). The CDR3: CASSLAASGTPTQYF. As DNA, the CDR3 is TGTGCCAGCAGCTTGGCTGCTAGCGGAACACCTACGCAGTATTTT.

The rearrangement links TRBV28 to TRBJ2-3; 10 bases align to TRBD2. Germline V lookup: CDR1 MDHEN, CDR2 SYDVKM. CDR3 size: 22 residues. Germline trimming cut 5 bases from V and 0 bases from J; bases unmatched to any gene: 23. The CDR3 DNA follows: TGTGCCAGCAGTCCACCCCTGAGGCGGGCTAGCGGGAGTCTCACTAGCACAGATACGCAGTATTTT. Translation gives CASSPPLRRASGSLTSTDTQYF.

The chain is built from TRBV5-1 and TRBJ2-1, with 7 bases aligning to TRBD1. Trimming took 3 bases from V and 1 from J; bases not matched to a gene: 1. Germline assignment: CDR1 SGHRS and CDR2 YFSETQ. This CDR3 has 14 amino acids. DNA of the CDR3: TGCGCCAGCAGCTCGGGACAGTCCTACAATGAGCAGTTCTTC. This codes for CASSSGQSYNEQFF.

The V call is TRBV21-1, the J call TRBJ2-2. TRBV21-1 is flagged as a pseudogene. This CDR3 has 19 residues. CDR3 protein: CASSKRGLRAETNTGELFF. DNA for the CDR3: TGTGCCAGCAGCAAAAGGGGCCTGAGGGCGGAGACGAACACCGGGGAGCTGTTTTTT.

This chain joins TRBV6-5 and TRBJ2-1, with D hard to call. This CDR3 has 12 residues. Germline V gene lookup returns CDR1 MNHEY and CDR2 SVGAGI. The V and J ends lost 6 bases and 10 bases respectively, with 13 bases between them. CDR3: CASSRTSREQFF. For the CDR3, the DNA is TGTGCCAGCAGCCGAACTTCCAGGGAGCAGTTCTTC.

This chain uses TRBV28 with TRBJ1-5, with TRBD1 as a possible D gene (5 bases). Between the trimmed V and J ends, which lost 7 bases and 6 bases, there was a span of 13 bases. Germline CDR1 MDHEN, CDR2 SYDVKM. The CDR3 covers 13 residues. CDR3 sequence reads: CASIDRSGQPQHF. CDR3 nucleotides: TGTGCCAGCATAGACAGATCTGGTCAGCCCCAGCATTTT.

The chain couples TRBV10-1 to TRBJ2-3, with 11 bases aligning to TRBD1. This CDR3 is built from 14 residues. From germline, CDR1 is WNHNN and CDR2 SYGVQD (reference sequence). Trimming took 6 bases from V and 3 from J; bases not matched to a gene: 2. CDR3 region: CASSRDRGTDTQYF. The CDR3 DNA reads TGCGCCAGCAGCCGGGACAGGGGGACAGATACGCAGTATTTT.

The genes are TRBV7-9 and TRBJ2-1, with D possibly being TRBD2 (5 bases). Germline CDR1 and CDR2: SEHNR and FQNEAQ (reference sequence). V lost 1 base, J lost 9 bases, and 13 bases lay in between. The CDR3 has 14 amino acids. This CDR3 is CASSLVSGSGEQFF. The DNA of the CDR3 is TGTGCCAGCAGCTTAGTATCGGGGTCAGGTGAGCAGTTCTTC. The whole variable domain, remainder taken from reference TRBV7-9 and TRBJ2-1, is DTGVSQNPRHKITKRGQNVTFRCDPISEHNRLYWYRQTLGQGPEFLTYFQNEAQLEKSRLLSDRFSAERPKGSFSTLEIQRTEQGDSAMYLCASSLVSGSGEQFFGPGTRLTVL.

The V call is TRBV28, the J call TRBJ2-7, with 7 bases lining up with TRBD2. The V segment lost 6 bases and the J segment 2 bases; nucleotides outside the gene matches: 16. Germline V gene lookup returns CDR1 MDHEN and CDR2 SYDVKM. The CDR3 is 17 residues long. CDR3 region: CASSSISGRSGTYEQYF. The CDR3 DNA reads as TGTGCCAGCAGCTCAATATCGGGCCGGAGCGGGACCTACGAGCAGTACTTC.

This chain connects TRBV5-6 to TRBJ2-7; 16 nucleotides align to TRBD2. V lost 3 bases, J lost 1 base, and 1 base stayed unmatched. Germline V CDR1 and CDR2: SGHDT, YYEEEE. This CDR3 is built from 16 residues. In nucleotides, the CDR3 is TGTGCCAGCAGCTGGGGACTAGCGGGAGGGTCCTACGAGCAGTACTTC. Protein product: CASSWGLAGGSYEQYF.

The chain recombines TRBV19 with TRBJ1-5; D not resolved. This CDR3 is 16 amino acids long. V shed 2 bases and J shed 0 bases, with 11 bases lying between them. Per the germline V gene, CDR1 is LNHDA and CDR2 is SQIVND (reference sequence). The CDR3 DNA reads TGTGCCAGTAGTATAATAGCGGGGTATAGCAATCAGCCCCAGCATTTT. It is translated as CASSIIAGYSNQPQHF.